Listed here are 9 T cell receptor beta chains from one sample, sequenced in a study of blood T cells in healthy people across ages. It was with a sample-barcoded 5' primer and a J-beta primer mix that a second PCR of roughly 7 to 12 cycles was run. TCRdb reanalysed the 5' RACE reads using MiXCR and keeps one entry per CDR3 protein. Found here are roughly 2 million distinct CDR3 sequences, less than 50% of them singletons; the top ten hold less than 2.5%. Sample: blood. The receptors were gathered from a woman between 35 and 50 years old in good health.

The genes are TRBV5-1 and TRBJ2-3; 15 nucleotides match TRBD2. Germline CDR1 SGHRS, CDR2 YFSETQ. CDR3 length equals 17 residues. Losses at the gene ends were 3 bases for V and 6 bases for J; bases not matched to a gene: 8. This CDR3 reads CASSSGLAGGFGDTQYF. CDR3 coding DNA: TGCGCCAGCAGCTCGGGACTAGCGGGGGGCTTCGGGGATACGCAGTATTTT.

The chain uses TRBV7-2 and TRBJ2-5; 8 nucleotides match TRBD2. The CDR3 is 16 amino acids. The V segment lost 5 bases and the J segment 5 bases; nucleotides outside the gene matches: 13. Germline V gives CDR1 SGHTA, CDR2 FQGNSA. CDR3 residues: CASSGPTGLGMETQYF. The DNA of the CDR3 is TGTGCCAGCAGCGGCCCTACGGGACTAGGCATGGAGACCCAGTACTTC.

The V and J genes are TRBV6-6 and TRBJ2-1; D possibly corresponds to TRBD1 (5 bases). Germline V gene sequence: CDR1 MNHNY, CDR2 SVGAGI (reference sequence). Trimming removed 2 bases from V and 7 bases from J, with 9 bases in between. The CDR3 is 13 residues long. The CDR3 region has the DNA TGTGCCAGCAGTTACGGGGCCCAGAATGAGCAGTTCTTC. Translated: CASSYGAQNEQFF.

This clonotype has more than one count but fewer than ten. V and J are TRBV12-3 or TRBV12-4 and TRBJ1-2, with TRBD1 matching 9 bases. The CDR3 is 14 amino acids. V lost 6 bases, J lost 5 bases, and 7 bases stayed unmatched. CDR3 region: CASSPRTGAYGYTF. CDR3 DNA: TGTGCCAGCAGCCCTCGGACAGGGGCTTATGGCTACACCTTC.

The chain links TRBV9 to TRBJ2-3; 9 bases match TRBD2. Germline CDR1 and CDR2: SGDLS and YYNGEE. The CDR3 has 18 amino acids. V shed 3 bases and J 0 bases; nucleotides not matched to a gene: 11. Here the CDR3 reads CASSDGRLAGESTDTQYF. CDR3 DNA: TGTGCCAGCAGCGACGGACGTTTAGCGGGGGAGAGCACAGATACGCAGTATTTT.

J is TRBJ2-6 and V is TRBV5-6; D not certain. V shed 2 bases and J shed 3 bases, with 6 bases lying between them. This CDR3 region has 14 residues. Germline-derived CDR1 and CDR2 are SGHDT and YYEEEE. CDR3 amino acids: CASSFGFGANVLTF. The CDR3 DNA sequence: TGTGCCAGCAGCTTTGGTTTTGGGGCCAACGTCCTGACTTTC.

The sample holds a few counts of this clonotype. The chain uses TRBV7-9 and TRBJ2-1; TRBD1 matches 9 bases. The junction had 9 bases not matched to a gene; V was cut back by 0 bases and J by 6 bases. CDR1 and CDR2 from the germline V gene are SEHNR and FQNEAQ (reference sequence). This CDR3 region has 17 residues. The CDR3 reads CASSLAGGTGRTNEQFF. The CDR3 region has the DNA TGTGCCAGCAGCTTAGCGGGCGGGACAGGGAGGACCAATGAGCAGTTCTTC.

The chain has TRBV15 and TRBJ1-2, with a weak D call TRBD1 (5 bases). Germline V gene sequence: CDR1 LNHNV, CDR2 YYDKDF (reference sequence). The ends were cut back, 6 bases at V and 10 bases at J, with 27 bases in the middle. This CDR3 has 16 residues. The CDR3 sequence: CATRGTPGSGSSAYTF. The DNA of the CDR3 is TGTGCCACCAGAGGGACTCCAGGGAGTGGGTCTAGTGCCTACACCTTC.

V usage is TRBV15 and J usage is TRBJ2-7; 10 bases fit TRBD1. The CDR3 loop spans 18 amino acids. Germline CDR1 reads LNHNV; CDR2 reads YYDKDF (reference sequence). With 0 bases clipped from V and 0 bases from J, the junction kept 8 bases outside the gene matches. This chain's CDR3 is CATSRDWGQGTRSYEQYF. CDR3 bases: TGTGCCACCAGCAGAGATTGGGGACAGGGGACGCGCTCCTACGAGCAGTACTTC.